This TCR beta chain was profiled in a study of response to subunit inactivated influenza vaccine. Each CDR3 protein is one row after TCRdb ran MiXCR on the RT-PCR reads. The data show under 800,000 distinct CDR3 sequences, with around 14% seen just once and 5.5% to 7% held by the top ten. Germline V gene data show CDR1 as DFQATT and CDR2 as SNEGSKA (reference sequence). The CDR3 sequence is 14 residues long. Unmatched junction bases numbered 10, after V lost 7 bases and J lost 5 bases. The input for sequencing was PBMCs from blood, taken about 14 days before vaccination. This chain uses TRBV20-1 with TRBJ2-5, with 10 positions matching TRBD2. The TCR comes from a man aged 50 or older who received an inactivated influenza vaccine. In DNA form, the CDR3 reads TGCAGTGTTGTAGCTAGCGGGAGCGGTGAGACCCAGTACTTC. It is translated as CSVVASGSGETQYF.